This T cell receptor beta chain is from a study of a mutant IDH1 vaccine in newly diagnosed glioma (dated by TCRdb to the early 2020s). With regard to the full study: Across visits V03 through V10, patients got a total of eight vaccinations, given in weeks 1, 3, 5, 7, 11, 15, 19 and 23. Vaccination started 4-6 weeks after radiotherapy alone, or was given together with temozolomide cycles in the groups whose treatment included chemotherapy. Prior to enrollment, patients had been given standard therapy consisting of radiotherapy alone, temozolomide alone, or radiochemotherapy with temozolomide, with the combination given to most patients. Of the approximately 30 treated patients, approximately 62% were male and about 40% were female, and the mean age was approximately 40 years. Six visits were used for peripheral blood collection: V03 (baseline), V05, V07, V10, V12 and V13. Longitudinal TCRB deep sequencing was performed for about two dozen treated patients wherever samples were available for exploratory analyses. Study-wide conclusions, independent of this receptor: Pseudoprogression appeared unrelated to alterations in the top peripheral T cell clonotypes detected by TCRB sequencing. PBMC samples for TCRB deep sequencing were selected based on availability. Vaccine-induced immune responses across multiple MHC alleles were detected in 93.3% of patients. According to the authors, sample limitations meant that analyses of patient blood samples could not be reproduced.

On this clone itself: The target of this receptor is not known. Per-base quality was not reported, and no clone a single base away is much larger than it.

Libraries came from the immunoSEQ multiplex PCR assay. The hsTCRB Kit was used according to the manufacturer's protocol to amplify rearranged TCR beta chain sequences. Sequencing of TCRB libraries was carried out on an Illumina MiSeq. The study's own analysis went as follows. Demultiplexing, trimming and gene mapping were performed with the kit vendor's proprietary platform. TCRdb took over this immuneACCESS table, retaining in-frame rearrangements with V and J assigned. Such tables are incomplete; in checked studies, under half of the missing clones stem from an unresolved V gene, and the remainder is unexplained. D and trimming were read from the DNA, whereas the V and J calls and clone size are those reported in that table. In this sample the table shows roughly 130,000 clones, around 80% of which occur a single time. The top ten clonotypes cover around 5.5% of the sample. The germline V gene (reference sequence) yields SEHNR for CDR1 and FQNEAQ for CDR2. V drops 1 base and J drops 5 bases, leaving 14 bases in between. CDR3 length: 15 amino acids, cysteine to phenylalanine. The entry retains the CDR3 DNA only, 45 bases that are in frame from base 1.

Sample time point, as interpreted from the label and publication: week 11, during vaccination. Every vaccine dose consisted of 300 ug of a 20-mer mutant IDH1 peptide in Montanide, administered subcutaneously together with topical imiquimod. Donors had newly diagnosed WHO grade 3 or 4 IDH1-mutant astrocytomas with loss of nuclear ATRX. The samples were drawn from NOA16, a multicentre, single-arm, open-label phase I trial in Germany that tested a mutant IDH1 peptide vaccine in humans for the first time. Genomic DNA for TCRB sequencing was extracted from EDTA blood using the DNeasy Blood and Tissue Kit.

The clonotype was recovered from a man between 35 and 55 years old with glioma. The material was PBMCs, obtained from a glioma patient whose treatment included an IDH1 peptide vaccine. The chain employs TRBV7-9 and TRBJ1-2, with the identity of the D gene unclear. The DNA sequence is TGTGCCAGCAGCTTAGTTGGCAGGCGAGGATATGGCTACACCTTC. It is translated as CASSLVGRRGYGYTF.